The 15 T cell receptor beta chains in this list originate from one sample, sequenced in a study of blood T cell repertoires in COVID-19 (dated by TCRdb to the early 2020s). The library was built by means of the immunoSEQ multiplex PCR assay. Sourced from immuneACCESS, this table was stored by TCRdb with only in-frame sequences that have V and J called. A share of the clones is absent; for the studies checked, an unresolved V gene accounts for under half, and the remainder has no known explanation. Counted in this sample were a few hundred thousand clones; 75% to 90% of them appeared once. Around 9% of the sample rests with the top ten. The sample taken for sequencing was PBMCs or T cells enriched from blood (not recorded which). These receptors were collected from a man aged 35 to 55 who had recovered from COVID-19.

V gene TRBV18 combines with J gene TRBJ2-1, with no clear D. Germline V gene lookup returns CDR1 KGHSH and CDR2 LQKENI. V was shortened by 8 bases and J by 10 bases, with 9 bases between the two germline ends. The length of the CDR3 is 10 residues. CDR3 region: CASQAREQFF. Written as DNA, the CDR3 is TGTGCCAGCCAAGCGCGGGAGCAGTTCTTC.

This chain uses TRBV14 with TRBJ2-1; 9 nucleotides line up with TRBD2. The trim removed 0 bases at V and 2 bases at J, leaving 2 bases unmatched. Germline CDR1 is SGHDN and CDR2 is FVKESK. This CDR3 comprises 16 residues. The CDR3 reads CASSQDLAGTYNEQFF. CDR3 coding DNA: TGTGCCAGCAGCCAAGACCTAGCGGGGACCTACAATGAGCAGTTCTTC.

The J gene is TRBJ1-4, the V gene TRBV5-1; D not certain. CDR1 is SGHRS, CDR2 YFSETQ, per germline. The length of the CDR3 is 15 residues. V gave up 3 bases and J gave up 7 bases, with 16 bases separating them. DNA of the CDR3: TGCGCCAGCAGCTCGTCTACTTCCGCCGGTGAAAAACTGTTTTTT. This codes for CASSSSTSAGEKLFF.

V usage is TRBV7-2 and J usage is TRBJ2-1, with a tentative D call TRBD1 (5 bases). The germline V gene has CDR1 SGHTA and CDR2 FQGNSA. The CDR3 sequence is 15 residues long. The V and J ends lost 5 bases and 9 bases respectively, with 20 bases between them. The CDR3 region has the DNA TGTGCCAGCAGCCTAAGGAGCCTTCGGCAGGGTGAGCAGTTCTTC. Its translation: CASSLRSLRQGEQFF.

The rearrangement uses TRBV27 and TRBJ1-1; perhaps TRBD1 as D (6 bases). The CDR3 has 13 residues. V lost 7 bases to trimming and J lost 3 bases, with 12 bases between them. Per the germline V gene, CDR1 is MNHEY and CDR2 is SMNVEV (reference sequence). CDR3 sequence (DNA): TGTGCCAGCACCGCGAGGGGGTACACTGAAGCTTTCTTT. This encodes CASTARGYTEAFF.

The chain employs TRBV5-1 and TRBJ1-1; the match to TRBD1 covers 8 bases. Trimming took 6 bases from V and 0 from J; bases not matched to a gene: 19. Germline assignment: CDR1 SGHRS and CDR2 YFSETQ. The CDR3 contains 19 residues. As DNA, the CDR3 is TGCGCCAGCACCCGAAGAACAATAAAAAGACAGGGGATGAACACTGAAGCTTTCTTT. Its translation is CASTRRTIKRQGMNTEAFF.

The chain carries TRBV15 and TRBJ1-2; a possible D gene is TRBD1 (6 bases). This CDR3 comprises 14 residues. Trimming shortened V by 5 bases and J by 4 bases, and 14 bases separated the two germline ends. Germline V gene lookup returns CDR1 LNHNV and CDR2 YYDKDF (reference sequence). CDR3 residues: CATSPKGTFYGYTF. The CDR3 DNA reads TGTGCCACCAGCCCAAAAGGGACATTCTATGGCTACACCTTC. Drawing the rest from reference TRBV15 and TRBJ1-2, the complete variable domain is DAMVIQNPRYQVTQFGKPVTLSCSQTLNHNVMYWYQQKSSQAPKLLFHYYDKDFNNEADTPDNFQSRRPNTSFCFLDIRSPGLGDTAMYLCATSPKGTFYGYTFGSGTRLTVV.

The V and J genes are TRBV19 and TRBJ1-5, with 7 bases identical to TRBD1. Germline CDR1 is LNHDA and CDR2 is SQIVND (reference sequence). There are 17 residues in the CDR3. J was trimmed by 0 bases and V by 0 bases; bases with no gene match: 5. CDR3 residues: CASSIDLTGYSNQPQHF. CDR3 in DNA: TGTGCCAGTAGTATAGATCTGACAGGGTATAGCAATCAGCCCCAGCATTTT.

The rearrangement joins TRBV3-1 (or the pseudogene TRBV3-2) to TRBJ2-2, with a tentative D call TRBD1 (6 bases). Germline V gene data show CDR1 as LGHDT and CDR2 as YNNKEL (reference sequence). Trimming removed 3 bases from V and 1 base from J, with 9 bases in between. The CDR3 has 15 residues. The CDR3 DNA reads as TGTGCCAGCAGCCAGAGGACAGTGAACACCGGGGAGCTGTTTTTT. Translation gives CASSQRTVNTGELFF.

Note on this clone: In the same sample, other DNA sequences code for this CDR3. This sequence joins TRBV5-1 and TRBJ1-1; TRBD1 is a possible D gene (6 bases). The CDR3 totals 14 residues. Germline V gene sequence: CDR1 SGHRS, CDR2 YFSETQ. V gave up 3 bases and J gave up 1 base, with 10 bases separating them. CDR3 amino acids: CASSSQGGNTEAFF. For the CDR3, the DNA is TGCGCCAGCAGCTCACAGGGTGGGAACACTGAAGCTTTCTTT.

The chain has TRBV11-2 and TRBJ2-1; unclear D gene. Deletions cut 1 base from V and 4 bases from J, with 8 bases between. Germline CDR1 is SGHAT and CDR2 is FQNNGV. The CDR3 is made up of 14 amino acids. The CDR3 bases are TGTGCCAGCAGCTTAGTCAGGAAGTACAATGAGCAGTTCTTC. Amino acid sequence: CASSLVRKYNEQFF. Using reference TRBV11-2 and TRBJ2-1 for the parts outside the CDR3, the full variable domain is EAGVAQSPRYKIIEKRQSVAFWCNPISGHATLYWYQQILGQGPKLLIQFQNNGVVDDSQLPKDRFSAERLKGVDSTLKIQPAKLEDSAVYLCASSLVRKYNEQFFGPGTRLTVL.

The V gene is TRBV27, the J gene TRBJ1-1, with 7 bases lining up with TRBD1. Germline V lookup: CDR1 MNHEY, CDR2 SMNVEV (reference sequence). J lost 1 base, V lost 4 bases, and 9 bases had no gene match. The CDR3 is made up of 16 amino acids. CDR3 region: CASSSTGILRNTEAFF. The CDR3 region has the DNA TGTGCCAGCAGTTCGACAGGGATTTTAAGGAACACTGAAGCTTTCTTT.

The chain uses TRBV14 and TRBJ2-7, with D uncertain. Germline V gene sequence: CDR1 SGHDN, CDR2 FVKESK. CDR3 length equals 15 residues. Trimming removed 3 bases at V and 2 bases at J, with 14 bases between. This CDR3 is CASSHQQSRPYEQYF. CDR3 nucleotides: TGTGCCAGCAGCCACCAACAGAGCCGTCCCTACGAGCAGTACTTC.

This chain links TRBV6-1 with TRBJ2-7; TRBD1 matches at 10 bases. V trimming: 1 base; J trimming: 12 bases; junction bases outside the gene matches: 18. Per the germline V gene, CDR1 is MNHNS and CDR2 is SASEGT. The CDR3 loop spans 17 amino acids. The DNA for the CDR3 is TGTGCCAGCAGTGAAGTATCGGGACAGGGGTCCCATGGGGCCGTGTACTTC. Amino acid sequence: CASSEVSGQGSHGAVYF.

The chain recombines TRBV24-1 with TRBJ1-1; 7 nucleotides match TRBD1. CDR3 length equals 18 residues. Germline V CDR1 and CDR2: KGHDR, SFDVKD. V lost 2 bases to trimming and J lost 5 bases; unmatched junction nucleotides: 16. This CDR3 is CATSDSPGERQGGTEAFF. The CDR3 DNA reads TGTGCCACCAGTGATTCGCCCGGGGAGCGACAGGGAGGTACTGAAGCTTTCTTT.